Sequencing of this T cell receptor beta chain was carried out in a study of blood T cell repertoires in COVID-19. Whole-study context: Collection of acute and convalescent COVID-19 samples took place in the United States, Italy and Spain. From T cells, B-cell-depleted T cells, or PBMCs came the material, which was cDNA or gDNA.

V was cut by 3 bases and J by 1 base, with 9 bases left in between. Germline V gene data show CDR1 as MNHEY and CDR2 as SMNVEV (reference sequence). The length of the CDR3 is 14 residues. Method: immunoSEQ multiplex PCR; TCRdb's copy keeps in-frame clones and lacks some. The data contain roughly 380,000 clones, about nine tenths of them seen just once; the ten biggest clones take up around 1.5%. While infection was still active, Seattle patients were enrolled and then followed longitudinally. This clonotype was sampled from a middle-aged woman with COVID-19, enrolled during active disease. The material sequenced was peripheral blood. The chain is built from TRBV27 and TRBJ1-1; D is possibly TRBD1 (5 bases). The CDR3 sequence is CASSFRGANTEAFF. CDR3 DNA: TGTGCCAGCAGTTTCCGCGGGGCGAACACTGAAGCTTTCTTT.